This TCR beta chain emerged from a study of T cell repertoires in cytomegalovirus infection. Study background: CMV epitopes in the study were HLA-C-restricted (recently identified) and HLA-B-restricted (well studied). It can be stated that public TCR beta signatures indicated CMV infection as well as a matching HLA type.

In TCRdb, the reads were re-called with MiXCR into one record per CDR3 protein. The sample carries approximately 730,000 distinct CDR3 sequences, roughly 33% recorded once. Trimming stripped 2 bases from V and 2 bases from J, with 15 bases between. CDR3 size: 15 residues. CDR1 is DFQATT and CDR2 is SNEGSKA in the germline V gene (reference sequence). On this clonotype itself: Its antigen is as yet unknown.

General study findings and limits: What dominated the ex vivo response were HLA-C-restricted CMV-specific TCR beta clonotypes.

Specimen: cultured PBMCs, collected from culture after CMV antigen stimulation. This receptor was taken from a human donor in good health (CMV status not recorded). Some clones in this sample may be carry-over from other donors' samples. The J gene is TRBJ2-5, the V gene TRBV20-1; TRBD1 or TRBD2 may be the D gene (5 bases each). The DNA for the CDR3 is TGCAGTGCTAGATTGTTCGGGGCGGAACAAGAGACCCAGTACTTC. Residues: CSARLFGAEQETQYF.